A selection of T cell receptor beta chains follows, all from one sample in a study of cytomegalovirus exposure and HLA in healthy donors. Only in-frame clones appear in the TCRdb table, and some are missing; sequencing was by immunoSEQ multiplex PCR. The top ten hold roughly 5.6% of the sample, which has 100,000 to 120,000 clones, 70% to 85% seen once. The sequenced sample was PBMCs. These TCRs come from a man aged 30 to 45 in good health and CMV-seropositive. Both conserved end residues are part of each CDR3. D genes are given only for firm matches. Clone size is stated in some rows and not others, as once, few, many or a class when expanded.

j_gene: TRBJ1-1; v_gene: TRBV9; d_gene: NA; abundance: NA; CDR3aa: CASSVAGMNTEAFF; CDR3nt: TGTGCCAGCAGCGTAGCAGGGATGAACACTGAAGCTTTCTTT
j_gene: TRBJ2-1; v_gene: TRBV5-1; d_gene: NA; abundance: few; CDR3aa: CASSPPGDEQFF; CDR3nt: TGCGCCAGCAGCCCCCCCGGGGATGAGCAGTTCTTC
j_gene: TRBJ1-1; v_gene: TRBV2; d_gene: NA; abundance: NA; CDR3aa: CASSPTGGLHYF; CDR3nt: TGTGCCAGCAGTCCAACGGGGGGCCTTCACTACTTT
j_gene: TRBJ2-1; v_gene: TRBV6-1; d_gene: NA; abundance: NA; CDR3aa: CASSDFNEQFF; CDR3nt: TGTGCCAGCAGTGACTTCAATGAGCAGTTCTTC
j_gene: TRBJ2-3; v_gene: TRBV18; d_gene: NA; abundance: NA; CDR3aa: CASSPLRDKSTDTQYF; CDR3nt: TGTGCCAGCTCACCACTACGGGACAAGAGCACAGATACGCAGTATTTT
j_gene: TRBJ1-5; v_gene: TRBV19; d_gene: NA; abundance: once; CDR3aa: CASRLQQGLNQPQHF; CDR3nt: TGTGCCAGTAGACTGCAACAGGGTTTAAATCAGCCCCAGCATTTT
j_gene: TRBJ1-2; v_gene: TRBV2; d_gene: NA; abundance: NA; CDR3aa: CASSDSRAGAMGGYTF; CDR3nt: TGTGCCAGCAGTGACTCAAGGGCGGGAGCAATGGGTGGCTACACCTTC
j_gene: TRBJ2-2; v_gene: TRBV7-3; d_gene: TRBD1; abundance: NA; CDR3aa: CASSLKGQGIGELFF; CDR3nt: TGTGCCAGCAGCTTAAAGGGACAGGGTATCGGGGAGCTGTTTTTT
j_gene: TRBJ2-7; v_gene: TRBV6-1; d_gene: TRBD2; abundance: NA; CDR3aa: CASSLRLAGVEQYF; CDR3nt: TGTGCCAGCAGTTTACGACTAGCGGGGGTGGAGCAGTACTTC
j_gene: TRBJ1-5; v_gene: TRBV19; d_gene: NA; abundance: NA; CDR3aa: CASSIGTGYSNQPQHF; CDR3nt: TGTGCCAGTAGTATAGGTACAGGATATAGCAATCAGCCCCAGCATTTT
j_gene: TRBJ1-5; v_gene: TRBV7-8; d_gene: NA; abundance: NA; CDR3aa: CASSPQSGGNQPQHF; CDR3nt: TGTGCCAGCAGCCCTCAGAGCGGGGGCAATCAGCCCCAGCATTTT
j_gene: TRBJ2-2; v_gene: TRBV19; d_gene: NA; abundance: NA; CDR3aa: CASSNRGALWELFF; CDR3nt: TGTGCCAGTAGTAACCGGGGGGCCCTCTGGGAGCTGTTTTTT
j_gene: TRBJ1-5; v_gene: TRBV9; d_gene: TRBD1; abundance: NA; CDR3aa: CASMFTGAQPQHF; CDR3nt: TGTGCCAGCATGTTTACAGGGGCTCAGCCCCAGCATTTT
j_gene: TRBJ2-1; v_gene: TRBV14; d_gene: NA; abundance: once; CDR3aa: CASSQDGYQRSYNEQFF; CDR3nt: TGTGCCAGCAGCCAGGACGGCTATCAGCGGTCCTACAATGAGCAGTTCTTC
j_gene: TRBJ2-7; v_gene: TRBV5-1; d_gene: NA; abundance: NA; CDR3aa: CASSDDIYEQYF; CDR3nt: TGCGCCAGCAGCGACGACATTTACGAGCAGTACTTC
j_gene: TRBJ1-2; v_gene: TRBV9; d_gene: NA; abundance: NA; CDR3aa: CASSGGGSFFTSYGYTF; CDR3nt: TGTGCCAGCAGCGGGGGGGGCAGCTTCTTTACTTCCTATGGCTACACCTTC
j_gene: TRBJ2-1; v_gene: TRBV7-2; d_gene: TRBD2; abundance: NA; CDR3aa: CASSPPLGTSGYNEQFF; CDR3nt: TGTGCCAGCAGCCCCCCCCTGGGGACTAGCGGTTACAATGAGCAGTTCTTC
j_gene: TRBJ2-7; v_gene: TRBV6-1; d_gene: NA; abundance: NA; CDR3aa: CASSEGPSGRGSHEQYF; CDR3nt: TGTGCCAGCAGTGAAGGCCCCTCCGGGAGAGGTAGTCACGAGCAGTACTTC
j_gene: TRBJ1-2; v_gene: TRBV6-5; d_gene: TRBD1; abundance: NA; CDR3aa: CASREDRVHGYTF; CDR3nt: TGTGCCAGCAGGGAGGACAGGGTACACGGCTACACCTTC
j_gene: TRBJ1-1; v_gene: TRBV11-3; d_gene: TRBD1; abundance: NA; CDR3aa: CASSPRSDRVRAFF; CDR3nt: TGTGCCAGCAGCCCCCGGTCGGACAGGGTTAGGGCTTTCTTT
j_gene: TRBJ1-3; v_gene: TRBV5-6; d_gene: NA; abundance: NA; CDR3aa: CASSLAEGSTIYF; CDR3nt: TGTGCCAGCAGCTTGGCCGAGGGCTCCACCATATATTTT
j_gene: TRBJ1-3; v_gene: TRBV7-9; d_gene: TRBD1; abundance: few; CDR3aa: CASTSSDRSSGNTIYF; CDR3nt: TGTGCCAGCACCTCCTCGGACAGGAGCTCTGGAAACACCATATATTTT
j_gene: TRBJ1-5; v_gene: TRBV19; d_gene: TRBD1; abundance: NA; CDR3aa: CASSWDRENQPQHF; CDR3nt: TGTGCCAGTAGTTGGGACAGGGAAAATCAGCCCCAGCATTTT
j_gene: TRBJ1-2; v_gene: TRBV2; d_gene: TRBD1; abundance: NA; CDR3aa: CASKIWDRVDYGYTF; CDR3nt: TGTGCCAGCAAAATATGGGACAGGGTGGACTATGGCTACACCTTC
j_gene: TRBJ1-6; v_gene: TRBV6-1; d_gene: NA; abundance: NA; CDR3aa: CASRSDSSPDSPLHF; CDR3nt: TGTGCCAGCAGGTCGGACTCAAGCCCAGATTCACCCCTCCACTTT
j_gene: TRBJ1-1; v_gene: TRBV27; d_gene: TRBD1; abundance: once; CDR3aa: CASSLTGAEGNTEAFF; CDR3nt: TGTGCCAGCAGTCTTACAGGGGCGGAAGGGAACACTGAAGCTTTCTTT
j_gene: TRBJ2-5; v_gene: TRBV5-1; d_gene: NA; abundance: NA; CDR3aa: CASSLVPGVQETQYF; CDR3nt: TGCGCCAGCAGCTTGGTCCCCGGGGTCCAAGAGACCCAGTACTTC
j_gene: TRBJ1-1; v_gene: TRBV6-1; d_gene: TRBD1; abundance: NA; CDR3aa: CASSLPGTGYTEAFF; CDR3nt: TGTGCCAGCAGCCTCCCCGGGACAGGGTACACTGAAGCTTTCTTT
j_gene: TRBJ2-1; v_gene: TRBV18; d_gene: TRBD2; abundance: NA; CDR3aa: CASSPSSGYNEQFF; CDR3nt: TGTGCCAGCTCCCCCTCTAGCGGCTACAATGAGCAGTTCTTC
j_gene: TRBJ2-3; v_gene: TRBV4-2; d_gene: TRBD2; abundance: NA; CDR3aa: CASSPTGTSGGVDTQYF; CDR3nt: TGTGCCAGCAGCCCTACCGGGACTAGCGGGGGGGTGGATACGCAGTATTTT
j_gene: TRBJ1-5; v_gene: TRBV2; d_gene: NA; abundance: NA; CDR3aa: CASSALQGRGQPQHF; CDR3nt: TGTGCCAGCAGTGCATTACAGGGACGGGGACAGCCCCAGCATTTT
j_gene: TRBJ2-7; v_gene: TRBV28; d_gene: TRBD1; abundance: few; CDR3aa: CASSDRDREYEQYF; CDR3nt: TGTGCCAGCAGTGACCGGGACAGGGAGTACGAGCAGTACTTC
j_gene: TRBJ2-3; v_gene: TRBV6-4; d_gene: TRBD2; abundance: NA; CDR3aa: CASPERGGGTDTQYF; CDR3nt: TGTGCCAGTCCAGAGCGGGGGGGTGGCACAGATACGCAGTATTTT
j_gene: TRBJ1-2; v_gene: TRBV5-1; d_gene: NA; abundance: once; CDR3aa: CASSLKGDGYTF; CDR3nt: TGCGCCAGCAGCTTGAAGGGGGATGGCTACACCTTC
j_gene: TRBJ2-2; v_gene: TRBV5-1; d_gene: TRBD1; abundance: once; CDR3aa: CASSPTLGQGTGELFF; CDR3nt: TGCGCCAGCAGCCCCACCCTGGGACAGGGGACCGGGGAGCTGTTTTTT
j_gene: TRBJ1-5; v_gene: TRBV19; d_gene: TRBD1; abundance: NA; CDR3aa: CASSSKPTGVSNQPQHF; CDR3nt: TGTGCCAGTAGTTCTAAACCAACAGGGGTTTCCAATCAGCCCCAGCATTTT
j_gene: TRBJ2-3; v_gene: TRBV7-3; d_gene: NA; abundance: NA; CDR3aa: CASSLAGHPDTQYF; CDR3nt: TGTGCCAGCAGCTTAGCAGGTCACCCAGATACGCAGTATTTT
j_gene: TRBJ2-7; v_gene: TRBV4-2; d_gene: NA; abundance: once; CDR3aa: CASSQEVASSFPYEQYF; CDR3nt: TGTGCCAGCAGCCAAGAAGTGGCTAGCTCATTCCCCTACGAGCAGTACTTC
j_gene: TRBJ1-6; v_gene: TRBV6-8; d_gene: TRBD1; abundance: NA; CDR3aa: CASCWDRGSPDSPLHF; CDR3nt: TGTGCCAGCTGTTGGGACAGGGGGTCCCCGGACTCACCCCTCCACTTT
j_gene: TRBJ2-7; v_gene: TRBV7-8; d_gene: NA; abundance: NA; CDR3aa: CASSLVAVYEQYF; CDR3nt: TGTGCCAGCAGCTTAGTAGCGGTCTACGAGCAGTACTTC
j_gene: TRBJ1-1; v_gene: TRBV5-1; d_gene: TRBD1; abundance: few; CDR3aa: CASSLDRGRAEAFF; CDR3nt: TGCGCCAGCAGCTTGGACAGGGGGCGAGCTGAAGCTTTCTTT
j_gene: TRBJ1-2; v_gene: TRBV15; d_gene: NA; abundance: NA; CDR3aa: CATSRQANYGYTF; CDR3nt: TGTGCCACCAGCAGACAGGCTAACTATGGCTACACCTTC
j_gene: TRBJ2-2; v_gene: TRBV11-1; d_gene: NA; abundance: NA; CDR3aa: CASSLAVPGVAGELFF; CDR3nt: TGTGCCAGCAGCTTAGCGGTCCCGGGAGTCGCCGGGGAGCTGTTTTTT
j_gene: TRBJ2-5; v_gene: TRBV7-3; d_gene: NA; abundance: NA; CDR3aa: CASSSTGTEETQYF; CDR3nt: TGTGCCAGCAGCTCTACCGGGACTGAAGAGACCCAGTACTTC
j_gene: TRBJ2-7; v_gene: TRBV18; d_gene: TRBD2; abundance: NA; CDR3aa: CASSQFPSGGYEQYF; CDR3nt: TGTGCCAGCTCACAGTTCCCAAGCGGGGGTTACGAGCAGTACTTC
j_gene: TRBJ2-3; v_gene: TRBV19; d_gene: TRBD1; abundance: NA; CDR3aa: CASTTDTGGADTQYF; CDR3nt: TGTGCCAGTACTACCGACACAGGGGGCGCAGATACGCAGTATTTT
j_gene: TRBJ2-5; v_gene: TRBV9; d_gene: TRBD1; abundance: NA; CDR3aa: CASSGSGTGRETQYF; CDR3nt: TGTGCCAGCAGCGGGTCCGGGACAGGGCGCGAGACCCAGTACTTC
j_gene: TRBJ2-3; v_gene: TRBV5-6; d_gene: TRBD1; abundance: NA; CDR3aa: CASSLQGAPDTQYF; CDR3nt: TGTGCCAGCAGCTTACAGGGGGCGCCAGATACGCAGTATTTT
j_gene: TRBJ1-2; v_gene: TRBV7-2; d_gene: TRBD1; abundance: NA; CDR3aa: CASSLTQGGATGYTF; CDR3nt: TGTGCCAGCAGCTTGACACAGGGGGGAGCCACCGGCTACACCTTC
j_gene: TRBJ2-3; v_gene: TRBV9; d_gene: NA; abundance: NA; CDR3aa: CASTTGGADTQYF; CDR3nt: TGTGCCAGCACAACAGGGGGGGCAGATACGCAGTATTTT
j_gene: TRBJ1-5; v_gene: TRBV28; d_gene: NA; abundance: NA; CDR3aa: CASSLLQGRGQPQHF; CDR3nt: TGTGCCAGCAGTCTACTACAGGGCCGAGGTCAGCCCCAGCATTTT
j_gene: TRBJ1-1; v_gene: TRBV5-1; d_gene: NA; abundance: few; CDR3aa: CASSLGHRESTEAFF; CDR3nt: TGCGCCAGCAGCTTAGGTCACAGGGAGAGTACTGAAGCTTTCTTT
j_gene: TRBJ1-1; v_gene: TRBV5-6; d_gene: NA; abundance: NA; CDR3aa: CASSLVLGRVANTEAFF; CDR3nt: TGTGCCAGCAGCTTGGTCCTCGGCAGGGTGGCGAACACTGAAGCTTTCTTT
j_gene: TRBJ1-1; v_gene: TRBV27; d_gene: NA; abundance: NA; CDR3aa: CASSLSSQGNTEAFF; CDR3nt: TGTGCCAGCAGTTTAAGTTCACAGGGGAACACTGAAGCTTTCTTT
j_gene: TRBJ2-5; v_gene: TRBV11-2; d_gene: NA; abundance: NA; CDR3aa: CASSHGPQAVQETQYF; CDR3nt: TGTGCCAGCAGTCATGGTCCGCAGGCCGTACAAGAGACCCAGTACTTC
j_gene: TRBJ1-2; v_gene: TRBV4-3; d_gene: NA; abundance: NA; CDR3aa: CASSPVTGFTYGYTF; CDR3nt: TGCGCCAGCAGCCCAGTAACAGGGTTTACCTATGGCTACACCTTC
j_gene: TRBJ2-7; v_gene: TRBV29-1; d_gene: NA; abundance: NA; CDR3aa: CSVEDKGNYEQYF; CDR3nt: TGCAGCGTTGAAGATAAGGGGAACTACGAGCAGTACTTC
j_gene: TRBJ2-1; v_gene: TRBV19; d_gene: TRBD2; abundance: NA; CDR3aa: CASSIVAGGMYNEQFF; CDR3nt: TGTGCCAGTAGTATAGTAGCGGGGGGGATGTACAATGAGCAGTTCTTC
j_gene: TRBJ2-7; v_gene: TRBV4-3; d_gene: NA; abundance: few; CDR3aa: CASSQEKPTQGFSYEQYF; CDR3nt: TGCGCCAGCAGCCAAGAGAAGCCTACACAGGGCTTCTCCTACGAGCAGTACTTC